The following is a TCR beta chain sequence with its context. The antigen is unknown. Researchers prepared the TRB cDNA libraries using 5' RACE with UMI labels. TCRdb re-called the 5' RACE reads, yielding one record per CDR3 amino acid sequence without DNA. This sample's table has about 150,000 distinct CDR3 sequences. The data originate from a study of CXCR3-negative and CXCR3-positive naive CD8 T cells. Study background: Sequencing gave about 135 million TRB reads overall, about 1.5 +/- 0.3 million per library.

Findings of the study overall: Relative to CXCR3-negative naive cells, CXCR3-positive naive cells had more hydrophobic TRB CDR3s. TRBV-TRBJ usage matched between naive CXCR3-negative and CXCR3-positive cells but not between memory cells. Comparably high diversity was seen in both naive subsets, and much lower diversity in memory CD8+ cells.

Germline CDR1 SGHVS, CDR2 FQNEAQ. This CDR3 comprises 16 residues. What was sequenced was naive CXCR3+ CD8+ T cells from blood. Documented subset: CD45RO-CCR7+CD27+CD95- naive CD8+ T cells expressing CXCR3 (TNR3+). The rearrangement joins TRBV7-8 to TRBJ1-5; TCRdb's D call, TRBD1, is unchecked because there is no DNA. This TCR was sampled from a human donor in good health. Some clones in this sample may be carry-over from other donors' samples. The CDR3: CASSLEGIQAYQPQHF.